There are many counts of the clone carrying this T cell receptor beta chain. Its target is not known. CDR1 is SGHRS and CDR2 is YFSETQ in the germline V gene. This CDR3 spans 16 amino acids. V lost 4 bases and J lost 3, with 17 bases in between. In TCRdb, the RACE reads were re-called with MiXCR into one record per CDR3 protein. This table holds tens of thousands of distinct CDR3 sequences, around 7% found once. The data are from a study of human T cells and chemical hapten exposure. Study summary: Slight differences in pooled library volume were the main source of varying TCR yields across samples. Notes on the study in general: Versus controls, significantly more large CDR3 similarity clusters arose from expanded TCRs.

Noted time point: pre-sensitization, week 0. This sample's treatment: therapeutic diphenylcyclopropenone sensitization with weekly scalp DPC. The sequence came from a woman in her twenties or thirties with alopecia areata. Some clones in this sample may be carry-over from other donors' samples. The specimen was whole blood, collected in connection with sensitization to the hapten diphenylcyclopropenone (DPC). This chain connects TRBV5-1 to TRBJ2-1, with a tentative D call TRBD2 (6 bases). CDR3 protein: CASSRTGTSNYNEQFF. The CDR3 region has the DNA TGCGCCAGCAGCCGGACCGGGACTTCCAACTACAATGAGCAGTTCTTC.